The clone carrying this T cell receptor (beta chain) has more than one count but fewer than ten. Libraries were prepared by immunoSEQ multiplex PCR; TCRdb keeps only in-frame clonotypes and omits some of them. The table has some 530,000 clones, around nine tenths seen once. This sample is drawn from a study of blood T cell repertoires in COVID-19. Germline assignment: CDR1 MNHEY and CDR2 SVGEGT. CDR3 length: 14 amino acids. V lost 5 bases and J 1 base, leaving 9 bases between the germline ends. Sequencing input: PBMCs or T cells enriched from blood (not recorded which). The rearrangement uses TRBV6-2 or TRBV6-3 and TRBJ1-3, with a possible D match to TRBD1 (6 bases). This TCR derives from a woman aged 55 to 70 who had recovered from COVID-19. The CDR3 protein is CASSPQGSGNTIYF. The CDR3 nucleotides are TGTGCCAGCAGTCCCCAGGGGTCTGGAAACACCATATATTTT.